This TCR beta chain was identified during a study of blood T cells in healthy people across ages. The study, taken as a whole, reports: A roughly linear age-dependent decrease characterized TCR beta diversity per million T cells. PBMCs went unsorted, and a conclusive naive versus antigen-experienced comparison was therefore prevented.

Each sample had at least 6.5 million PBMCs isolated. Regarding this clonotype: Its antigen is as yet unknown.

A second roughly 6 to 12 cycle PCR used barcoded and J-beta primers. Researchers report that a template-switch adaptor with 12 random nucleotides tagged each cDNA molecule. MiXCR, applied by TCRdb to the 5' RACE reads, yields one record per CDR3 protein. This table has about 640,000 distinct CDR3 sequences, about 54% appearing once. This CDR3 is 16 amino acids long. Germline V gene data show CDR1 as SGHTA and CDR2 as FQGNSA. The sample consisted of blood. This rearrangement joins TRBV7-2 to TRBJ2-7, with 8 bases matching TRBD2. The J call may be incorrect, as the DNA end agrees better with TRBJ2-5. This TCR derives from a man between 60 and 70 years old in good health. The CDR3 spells CASSLAGTSYTETQYF. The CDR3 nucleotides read TGTGCCAGCAGCTTAGCCGGGACTAGTTATACGGAGACCCAGTACTTC.